The rows below give T cell receptor beta chains drawn from one sample of a study of T cell repertoires in cytomegalovirus infection. A single record per CDR3 protein comes from TCRdb applying MiXCR to the reads. This table has about 830,000 distinct CDR3 sequences, roughly 33% appearing once. The antigens these receptors bind are not known. The sequencing used cultured CD8+ T cells from PBMCs, collected from culture after CMV antigen stimulation. The receptors shown here come from a human donor in good health (CMV status not recorded). Some clones in this sample may be carry-over from other donors' samples. Both conserved end residues are part of each CDR3. D genes are given only for firm matches. Size values are once, few and many counts, or a class for expanded clones, and some rows have none.

13 . . TRBJ1-1 TRBV19 CASSQRTEGEAFF TGTGCCAGTAGTCAAAGGACCGAAGGTGAAGCTTTCTTT
15 . many TRBJ2-5 TRBV28 CASSRTLQFQETQYF TGTGCCAGCAGTCGTACACTACAGTTTCAAGAGACCCAGTACTTC
15 . . TRBJ2-2 TRBV28 CASSENREKAGELFF TGTGCCAGCAGTGAAAACAGGGAAAAGGCCGGGGAGCTGTTTTTT
14 . few TRBJ1-5 TRBV12-3/TRBV12-4 CASSETLGNQPQHF TGTGCCAGCAGCGAGACATTGGGCAATCAGCCCCAGCATTTT
15 . few TRBJ2-7 TRBV7-6 CASSHTDGVRNEQYF TGTGCCAGCAGCCACACGGACGGTGTCAGGAACGAGCAGTACTTC
17 . . TRBJ1-6 TRBV28 CASSLITGSVPNSPLHF TGTGCCAGCAGTTTAATTACAGGGTCGGTACCGAATTCACCCCTCCACTTT
13 . . TRBJ1-5 TRBV20-1 CSARGGSNQPQHF TGCAGTGCTAGAGGAGGTAGCAATCAGCCCCAGCATTTT
16 . few TRBJ1-1 TRBV7-9 CASSFSWGGKNTEAFF TGTGCCAGCAGCTTTTCCTGGGGAGGGAAGAACACTGAAGCTTTCTTT
16 . . TRBJ1-1 TRBV5-5 CASSLAGPWAYTEAFF TGTGCCAGCAGCTTGGCGGGGCCCTGGGCGTACACTGAAGCTTTCTTT
16 . . TRBJ1-3 TRBV7-9 CASSLPPRISGNTIYF TGTGCCAGCAGCTTACCGCCACGGATCTCTGGAAACACCATATATTTT
13 . few TRBJ1-1 TRBV19 CASNIGGWAEAFF TGTGCCAGTAATATCGGGGGATGGGCTGAAGCTTTCTTT
13 . . TRBJ2-5 TRBV18 CASSPTGMETQYF TGTGCCAGCTCACCCACAGGGATGGAGACCCAGTACTTC
11 TRBD1 many TRBJ1-1 TRBV7-8 CASRGQSEAFF TGTGCCAGCAGGGGACAGAGTGAAGCTTTCTTT
17 . few TRBJ1-1 TRBV9 CASSVVPRDRQNTEAFF TGTGCCAGCAGCGTAGTCCCGCGAGACAGACAAAACACTGAAGCTTTCTTT
15 TRBD2 many TRBJ2-3 TRBV6-4 CASSDSSGGADTQYF TGTGCCAGCAGTGACTCTAGCGGGGGGGCAGATACGCAGTATTTT
15 . few TRBJ1-5 TRBV19 CASSIDVWGAQPQHF TGTGCCAGTAGTATAGATGTGTGGGGAGCACAGCCCCAGCATTTT
16 . . TRBJ1-6 TRBV27 CASSLLTGSYNSPLHF TGTGCCAGCAGTTTATTGACCGGCTCCTATAATTCACCCCTCCACTTT
15 . . TRBJ2-7 TRBV7-2 CISSYTGSRTPEQYF TGTATCAGCAGCTATACAGGGTCCCGAACGCCCGAGCAGTACTTC
18 TRBD1 . TRBJ2-1 TRBV6-6 CATSYLRGMGQGSNEQFF TGTGCCACCTCGTACCTCAGGGGGATGGGACAGGGGAGCAATGAGCAGTTCTTC
13 . few TRBJ1-5 TRBV7-7 CASSLGLSQPQHF TGTGCTAGCAGCTTAGGGTTATCTCAGCCCCAGCATTTT
23 . . TRBJ1-6 TRBV28 CASSFPPSVGGRTPSSYNSPLHF TGTGCCAGCAGTTTTCCCCCTTCCGTGGGGGGCCGAACCCCGAGCTCCTATAATTCACCCCTCCACTTT
14 . many TRBJ1-1 TRBV7-9 CASSPPRGGPEAFF TGTGCCAGCAGCCCCCCCCGCGGAGGTCCTGAAGCTTTCTTT
14 . . TRBJ2-3 TRBV27 CASSLLAAADTQYF TGTGCCAGCAGTTTACTAGCTGCAGCAGATACGCAGTATTTT
16 . . TRBJ2-3 TRBV28 CASLNTGTAPTDTQYF TGTGCCAGCCTTAACACCGGGACGGCTCCTACAGATACGCAGTATTTT
15 TRBD1 . TRBJ2-3 TRBV4-1 CASSQLDRGLDTQYF TGCGCCAGCAGCCAACTGGACAGGGGGCTGGATACGCAGTATTTT
13 . few TRBJ1-2 TRBV27 CASSFYSSYGYTF TGTGCCAGCAGTTTTTATTCTTCCTATGGCTACACCTTC
12 . few TRBJ1-1 TRBV7-8 CASSFSGFEAFF TGTGCCAGCAGCTTCTCAGGTTTTGAAGCTTTCTTT
17 TRBD1 few TRBJ1-1 TRBV20-1 CSAREGGQGERDTEAFF TGCAGTGCTAGAGAAGGAGGGCAGGGGGAAAGGGACACTGAAGCTTTCTTT
16 . . TRBJ1-2 TRBV7-2 CASSPGRGGPYYGYTF TGTGCCAGCAGTCCCGGAAGGGGAGGCCCTTATTATGGCTACACCTTC
13 TRBD1 few TRBJ2-1 TRBV19 CASSTGGFNEQFF TGTGCCAGTAGTACAGGGGGATTCAATGAGCAGTTCTTC
15 . . TRBJ1-1 TRBV4-3 CASSQDAATNTEAFF TGCGCCAGCAGCCAAGATGCAGCAACGAACACTGAAGCTTTCTTT
16 TRBD2 few TRBJ2-5 TRBV7-9 CASSPTSGGNQETQYF TGTGCCAGCAGCCCTACTAGCGGGGGCAACCAAGAGACCCAGTACTTC
18 TRBD2 . TRBJ2-1 TRBV2 CASSVISGGALTYNEQFF TGTGCCAGCAGTGTAATTAGCGGGGGGGCCCTGACCTACAATGAGCAGTTCTTC
13 TRBD2 . TRBJ2-5 TRBV12-3/TRBV12-4 CASSTLAAETQYF TGTGCCAGCAGCACCCTAGCGGCCGAGACCCAGTACTTC
15 TRBD1 medium-sized TRBJ1-6 TRBV7-3 CASSPNPGQYSPLHF TGTGCCAGCAGCCCCAACCCGGGACAGTATTCACCCCTCCACTTT
13 . few TRBJ1-1 TRBV24-1 CATSDSTGSEAFF TGTGCCACCAGTGACTCGACAGGATCTGAAGCTTTCTTT
11 . few TRBJ2-5 TRBV6-1 CASGGRETQYF TGTGCCAGCGGCGGCCGGGAGACCCAGTACTTC
15 TRBD1 many TRBJ2-1 TRBV7-6 CASSPTGGWGNEQFF TGTGCCAGCAGCCCAACAGGGGGCTGGGGTAATGAGCAGTTCTTC
14 . few TRBJ1-5 TRBV4-1 CASSQNPNNQPQHF TGCGCCAGCAGCCAAAATCCGAACAATCAGCCCCAGCATTTT
14 . . TRBJ2-7 TRBV27 CASSFRGAKYEQYF TGTGCCAGCAGTTTTAGAGGGGCCAAATACGAGCAGTACTTC
16 . . TRBJ2-7 TRBV14 CASSQARTGTNYEQYF TGTGCCAGCAGCCAGGCCAGGACCGGAACCAACTACGAGCAGTACTTC
14 TRBD2 . TRBJ2-5 TRBV5-4 CASSLPGGLETQYF TGTGCCAGCAGCTTACCGGGGGGATTGGAGACCCAGTACTTC
14 TRBD1 . TRBJ1-2 TRBV6-5 CASSGDSRRGGYTF TGTGCCAGCAGTGGGGACAGCCGGAGGGGCGGCTACACCTTC
15 TRBD1 few TRBJ1-1 TRBV7-2 CASSLRQGIGTEAFF TGTGCCAGCAGCCTAAGACAGGGTATTGGCACTGAAGCTTTCTTT
13 . . TRBJ1-4 TRBV7-9 CASSNGGYEKLFF TGTGCCAGCTCGAATGGGGGTTATGAAAAACTGTTTTTT
15 TRBD1 . TRBJ1-1 TRBV7-4 CASSSTGTGFTEAFF TGTGCCAGCAGCTCGACCGGGACAGGGTTCACTGAAGCTTTCTTT
13 TRBD1 many TRBJ2-7 TRBV7-6 CASSFGQGYEQYF TGTGCCAGCAGCTTCGGACAGGGCTACGAGCAGTACTTC
12 . . TRBJ1-1 TRBV2 CAILQVQTVAFF TGTGCCATTCTACAGGTACAAACTGTAGCTTTCTTT
15 TRBD1 few TRBJ1-1 TRBV7-9 CASSRRQGTNTEAFF TGTGCCAGCAGCCGAAGACAGGGGACGAACACTGAAGCTTTCTTT
16 . . TRBJ2-3 TRBV24-1 CATSDLDSSSTDTQYF TGTGCCACCAGTGACCTCGACAGTTCTAGCACAGATACGCAGTATTTT
15 . . TRBJ1-5 TRBV5-6 CASSQGGASNQPQHF TGTGCCAGCAGTCAGGGCGGGGCAAGCAATCAGCCCCAGCATTTT
13 . many TRBJ1-1 TRBV7-6 CASSSLTGPEAFF TGTGCCAGCAGCTCTTTAACAGGGCCTGAAGCTTTCTTT
12 . few TRBJ2-7 TRBV12-3/TRBV12-4 CASSLLAHEQYF TGTGCCAGCAGTTTACTAGCCCACGAGCAGTACTTC
13 . few TRBJ2-5 TRBV7-9 CASSWGAQETQYF TGTGCCAGCAGCTGGGGAGCACAAGAGACCCAGTACTTC